The T cell receptor (beta chain) under discussion was sequenced for a study of blood T cells in healthy people across ages. Study-level results: Underestimates were what the diversity estimates from one million T cells were considered to be. Fewer expanded clones and more diversity marked long-lived versus aged donors.

The CDR3 spans 14 residues. Germline lookup yields CDR1 SSHAT and CDR2 FNYEAQ (reference sequence). A second PCR of about 6 to 11 cycles used a sample-barcoded 5' primer and a J-beta primer mix. All samples yielded 3 million or more CDR3-containing paired-end reads. Via MiXCR, TCRdb re-called the 5' RACE reads, giving one row per CDR3 protein. This table holds a few hundred thousand distinct CDR3 sequences, approximately 26% found once. Worth noting for this clonotype: What it recognizes is unknown. Its ends do not fully match the called genes, so a read error is possible.

The same data also contributed to another study, on T cells of mothers and their children.

Material for sequencing was blood. The origin of this receptor is a boy younger than 10 in good health. The V and J genes are TRBV7-7 and TRBJ2-7; D is perhaps TRBD1 or TRBD2 (5 bases each). CDR3 amino acids: CASSGSGAPYEQYF. CDR3 bases: TGTGCTAGCAGCGGCAGTGGGGCGCCCTACGAGCAGTACTTC.